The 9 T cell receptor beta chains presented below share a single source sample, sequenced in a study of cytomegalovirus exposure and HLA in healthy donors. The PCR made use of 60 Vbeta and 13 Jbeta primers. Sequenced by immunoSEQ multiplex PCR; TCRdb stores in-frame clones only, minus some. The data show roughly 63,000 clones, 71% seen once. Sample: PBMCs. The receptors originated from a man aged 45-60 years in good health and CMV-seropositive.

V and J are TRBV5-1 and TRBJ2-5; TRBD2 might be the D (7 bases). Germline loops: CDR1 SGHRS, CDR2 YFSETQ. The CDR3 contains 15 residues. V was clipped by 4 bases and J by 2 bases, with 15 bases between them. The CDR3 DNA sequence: TGCGCCAGCAGCCGGGGGGCTAGCGTACAAGAGACCCAGTACTTC. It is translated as CASSRGASVQETQYF.

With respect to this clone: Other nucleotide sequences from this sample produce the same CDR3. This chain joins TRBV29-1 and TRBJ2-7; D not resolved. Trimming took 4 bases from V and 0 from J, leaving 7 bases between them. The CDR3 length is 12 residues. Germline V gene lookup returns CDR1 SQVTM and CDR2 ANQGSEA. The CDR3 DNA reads TGCAGCGTTGTGCGGAGCTCCTACGAGCAGTACTTC. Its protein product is CSVVRSSYEQYF.

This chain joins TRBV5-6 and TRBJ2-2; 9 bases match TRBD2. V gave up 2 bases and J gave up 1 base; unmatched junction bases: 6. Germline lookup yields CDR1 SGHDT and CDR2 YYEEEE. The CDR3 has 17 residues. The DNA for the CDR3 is TGTGCCAGCAGCTTTCGTCCTAGCGGGATGAACACCGGGGAGCTGTTTTTT. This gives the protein CASSFRPSGMNTGELFF.

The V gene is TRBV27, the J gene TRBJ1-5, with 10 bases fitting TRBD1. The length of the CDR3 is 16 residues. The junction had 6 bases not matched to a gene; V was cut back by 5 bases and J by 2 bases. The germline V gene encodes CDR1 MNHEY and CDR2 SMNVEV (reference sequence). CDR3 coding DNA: TGTGCCAGCAGTCGGGACAGGGGTAGGGGCAATCAGCCCCAGCATTTT. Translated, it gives CASSRDRGRGNQPQHF.

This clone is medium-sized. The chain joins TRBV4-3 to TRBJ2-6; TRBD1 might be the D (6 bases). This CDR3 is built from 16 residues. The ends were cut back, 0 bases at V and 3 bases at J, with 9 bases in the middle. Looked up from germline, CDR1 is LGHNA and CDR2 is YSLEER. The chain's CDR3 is CASSQDGTNGANVLTF. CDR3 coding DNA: TGCGCCAGCAGCCAAGATGGGACAAATGGGGCCAACGTCCTGACTTTC.

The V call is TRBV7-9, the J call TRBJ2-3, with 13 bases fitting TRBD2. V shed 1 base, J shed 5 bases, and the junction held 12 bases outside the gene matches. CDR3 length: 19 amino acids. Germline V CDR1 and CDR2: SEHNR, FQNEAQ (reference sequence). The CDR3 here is CASSLGFGLAGVAGDTQYF. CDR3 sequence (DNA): TGTGCCAGCAGCTTAGGATTCGGACTAGCGGGAGTGGCGGGAGATACGCAGTATTTT.

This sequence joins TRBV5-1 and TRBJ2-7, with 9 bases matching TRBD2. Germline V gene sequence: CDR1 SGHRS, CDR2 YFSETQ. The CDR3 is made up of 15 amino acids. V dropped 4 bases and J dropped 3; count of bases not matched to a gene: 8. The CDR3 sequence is CASSSGRGGHYEQYF. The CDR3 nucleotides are TGCGCCAGCAGCAGCGGGCGGGGGGGCCACTACGAGCAGTACTTC.

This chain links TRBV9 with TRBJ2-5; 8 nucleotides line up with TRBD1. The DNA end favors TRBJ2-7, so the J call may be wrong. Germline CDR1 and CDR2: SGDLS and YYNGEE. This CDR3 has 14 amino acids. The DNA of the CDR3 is TGTGCCAGCAGCGTAGGACAGGGGAACTACGAGCAGTACTTC. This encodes CASSVGQGNYEQYF.

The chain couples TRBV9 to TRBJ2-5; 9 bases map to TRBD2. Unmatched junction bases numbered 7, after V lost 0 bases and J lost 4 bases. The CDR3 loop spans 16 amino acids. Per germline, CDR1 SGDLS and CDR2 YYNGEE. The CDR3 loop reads CASSVDLAGSGETQYF. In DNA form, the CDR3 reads TGTGCCAGCAGCGTAGATCTAGCGGGGTCGGGAGAGACCCAGTACTTC.